Below, 28 T cell receptor beta chains from the same sample are listed, as sequenced in a study of Tregs in tolerant kidney transplant recipients. Method: immunoSEQ multiplex PCR; TCRdb's copy keeps in-frame clones and lacks some. The profile shows 200,000 to 300,000 clones, approximately 83% of them singletons. The sequencing sample was made of CD4+ T cells from blood. Receptor source: a human donor in good health.

V is TRBV7-2 and J is TRBJ1-2; D possibly corresponds to TRBD1 (6 bases). The length of the CDR3 is 13 residues. The germline CDR1 and CDR2 sequences are SGHTA and FQGNSA. V shed 2 bases and J shed 3 bases, with 7 bases lying between them. The chain's CDR3 is CASSLRTDYGYTF. CDR3 coding DNA: TGTGCCAGCAGCTTAAGGACAGACTATGGCTACACCTTC.

There are a few counts of this clone. The chain joins TRBV6-5 to TRBJ2-5; no definite D call. V lost 6 bases and J 2 bases, leaving 13 bases between the germline ends. From germline, CDR1 is MNHEY and CDR2 SVGAGI. The CDR3 extends over 14 amino acids. The CDR3 DNA reads as TGTGCCAGCAGCCGTGGGCCACAACAAGAGACCCAGTACTTC. Translated, it gives CASSRGPQQETQYF.

The chain joins TRBV7-6 to TRBJ2-6, with TRBD2 matching over 10 bases. J lost 0 bases, V lost 3 bases, and 5 bases had no gene match. Germline V gene data show CDR1 as SGHVS and CDR2 as FNYEAQ. This CDR3 comprises 18 residues. The CDR3 is CASSFSSGGFSGANVLTF. CDR3 DNA sequence: TGTGCCAGCAGCTTCTCTAGCGGGGGTTTCTCTGGGGCCAACGTCCTGACTTTC.

The rearrangement links TRBV7-3 to TRBJ2-1, with 7 bases matching TRBD1. The CDR3 has 16 amino acids. From germline, CDR1 is SGHTA and CDR2 FQGTGA. Trimming removed 3 bases from V and 9 bases from J; junction bases left unmatched: 14. CDR3 in DNA: TGTGCCAGCAGCTTTGTGGGGACCACCCCAGGGGGTGAGCAGTTCTTC. As protein: CASSFVGTTPGGEQFF.

The chain uses TRBV7-9 and TRBJ2-2, with 7 bases that match TRBD2. CDR1 is SEHNR, CDR2 FQNEAQ, per germline (reference sequence). Trimming took 5 bases from V and 5 from J; bases not matched to a gene: 17. The CDR3 length is 18 residues. CDR3 nucleotide sequence: TGTGCCAGCAGCATAGGGGATGCGCGGGAGCTCGTAACCGGGGAGCTGTTTTTT. Amino acid sequence: CASSIGDARELVTGELFF.

The chain uses TRBV11-2 and TRBJ2-2; D is perhaps TRBD1 (5 bases). Germline CDR1 reads SGHAT; CDR2 reads FQNNGV. This CDR3 comprises 16 residues. The V and J ends lost 6 bases and 2 bases respectively, with 16 bases between them. CDR3 sequence reads: CASSRQTQGNTGELFF. The CDR3 nucleotides read TGTGCCAGCAGTCGACAAACGCAGGGAAACACCGGGGAGCTGTTTTTT.

J is TRBJ2-3 and V is TRBV18, with D possibly matching TRBD1 (6 bases). CDR1 and CDR2 from the germline V gene are KGHSH and LQKENI. Trimming removed 2 bases from V and 4 bases from J, with 13 bases in between. This CDR3 spans 15 amino acids. The CDR3 DNA reads as TGTGCCAGCTCACCAGGGGGCTCAAATTCAGATACGCAGTATTTT. It translates to CASSPGGSNSDTQYF.

The V gene is TRBV30, the J gene TRBJ2-1; unclear D gene. CDR1 and CDR2 from the germline V gene are GTSNPN and SVGIG (reference sequence). The V end was cut by 1 base, the J end by 13 bases, with 11 bases between. The CDR3 loop spans 11 amino acids. The CDR3 nucleotides are TGTGCCTGGAGTGCCTCAGTACTTCAGTTCTTC. Protein product: CAWSASVLQFF.

The genes are TRBV13 and TRBJ2-5; the match to TRBD1 covers 7 bases. The CDR3 totals 13 residues. J gave up 2 bases and V 5 bases, and 2 bases lay outside the gene matches. Germline V gene data show CDR1 as PRHDT and CDR2 as FYEKMQ (reference sequence). DNA of the CDR3: TGTGCCAGCAGCCGGGGACAGCAAGAGACCCAGTACTTC. As protein: CASSRGQQETQYF.

This chain uses TRBV4-1 with TRBJ2-1, with TRBD2 matching over 10 bases. The CDR3 contains 17 residues. The junction had 8 bases not matched to a gene; V was cut back by 3 bases and J by 3 bases. Germline CDR1 MGHRA, CDR2 YSYEKL. CDR3 region: CASSHSSGRAFYNEQFF. Written as DNA, the CDR3 is TGCGCCAGCAGCCATTCCAGCGGGAGGGCCTTCTACAATGAGCAGTTCTTC.

This clone appeared a single time. The J gene is TRBJ2-7, the V gene TRBV19, with TRBD2 identical over 10 bases. The CDR3 length is 18 residues. The ends lost 3 bases at V and 3 bases at J; junction bases unmatched: 14. In germline, CDR1 is LNHDA, CDR2 SQIVND (reference sequence). The DNA of the CDR3 is TGTGCCAGTAGTATTGGGCTAGCGGGAGAGTTCCGTCGCTACGAGCAGTACTTC. This gives the protein CASSIGLAGEFRRYEQYF.

The genes are TRBV5-4 and TRBJ2-1; D is ambiguous. The CDR3 extends over 11 amino acids. The V end was cut by 6 bases, the J end by 7 bases, with 8 bases between. Germline CDR1 is SGHNT and CDR2 is YYREEE (reference sequence). Here the CDR3 DNA reads TGTGCCAGCACCGAATGGAATGAGCAGTTCTTC. It translates to CASTEWNEQFF.

This clone was recorded only once. Here the CDR3 DNA reads TGTGCCAGCTCACCACCGGCGGGGCTCGGCGGCTACACCTTC. Its translation: CASSPPAGLGGYTF. This sequence joins TRBV18 and TRBJ1-2; tentatively, D is TRBD1 (5 bases). Germline loops: CDR1 KGHSH, CDR2 LQKENI. Deletions cut 0 bases from V and 8 bases from J, with 13 bases between. This CDR3 spans 14 amino acids.

V is TRBV5-1 and J is TRBJ1-2, with no clear D. Germline-derived CDR1 and CDR2 are SGHRS and YFSETQ. V dropped 0 bases and J dropped 5 bases, with 8 bases sitting between them. The CDR3 is 13 residues long. The CDR3 nucleotides read TGCGCCAGCAGCTTGGACATGGGATATGGCTACACCTTC. It specifies CASSLDMGYGYTF.

This clone was seen just once. In this CDR3 the conserved last residue, phenylalanine or tryptophan, is missing, so a read error is likely. No DNA is shown, since the ends of the CDR3 on it are uncertain; the CDR3 is the one TCRdb lists. The rearrangement joins TRBV6-4 to TRBJ2-7. The germline CDR1 and CDR2 sequences are MRHNA and SNTAGT. The CDR3 is made up of 12 amino acids, end residues included. The CDR3: CASRAVPGRSIL.

This clone was seen once. This chain joins TRBV11-2 and TRBJ2-5; D uncertain. There are 11 residues in the CDR3. CDR1 is SGHAT and CDR2 is FQNNGV in the germline V gene. V lost 4 bases, J lost 2 bases, and 2 bases lay in between. For the CDR3, the DNA is TGTGCCAGCAGCTCGCAAGAGACCCAGTACTTC. Translation gives CASSSQETQYF. Complete variable domain (other parts from reference TRBV11-2 and TRBJ2-5): EAGVAQSPRYKIIEKRQSVAFWCNPISGHATLYWYQQILGQGPKLLIQFQNNGVVDDSQLPKDRFSAERLKGVDSTLKIQPAKLEDSAVYLCASSSQETQYFGPGTRLLVL.

Turning to this clone: Different DNA sequences within this sample yield the same CDR3. The chain is built from TRBV18 and TRBJ1-6; D call uncertain. Germline CDR1 reads KGHSH; CDR2 reads LQKENI. Trimming cost V 6 bases and J 5 bases, with 11 bases left between them. This CDR3 is 14 amino acids long. The DNA for the CDR3 is TGTGCCAGCTCGCCGTCCACTGATAATTCACCCCTCCACTTT. It codes for CASSPSTDNSPLHF.

Only one count was recorded for this clone. The chain links TRBV5-4 to TRBJ2-5; 8 bases map to TRBD2. The CDR3 extends over 13 amino acids. CDR1 is SGHNT, CDR2 YYREEE, per germline (reference sequence). The junction had 2 bases not matched to a gene; V was cut back by 4 bases and J by 3 bases. CDR3 amino acids: CASSGGLEETQYF. CDR3 DNA: TGTGCCAGCAGCGGGGGACTAGAAGAGACCCAGTACTTC. The entire variable domain, with the rest obtained from reference TRBV5-4 and TRBJ2-5, is as follows: ETGVTQSPTHLIKTRGQQVTLRCSSQSGHNTVSWYQQALGQGPQFIFQYYREEENGRGNFPPRFSGLQFPNYSSELNVNALELDDSALYLCASSGGLEETQYFGPGTRLLVL.

The rearrangement joins TRBV29-1 to TRBJ2-2, with 11 nucleotides matching TRBD2. Looked up from germline, CDR1 is SQVTM and CDR2 is ANQGSEA. Losses at the gene ends were 7 bases for V and 5 bases for J; bases not matched to a gene: 9. This CDR3 contains 15 residues. The CDR3 region has the DNA TGCAGCGGGACCGGGACTAGCGGAATGACCGGGGAGCTGTTTTTT. Protein sequence: CSGTGTSGMTGELFF.

The rearrangement links TRBV7-3 to TRBJ2-3; perhaps D is TRBD1 or TRBD2 (6 bases each). This CDR3 has 15 residues. The germline V gene has CDR1 SGHTA and CDR2 FQGTGA. Trimming shortened V by 7 bases and J by 4 bases, and 18 bases separated the two germline ends. The CDR3: CASTVGVGGADTQYF. The CDR3 region has the DNA TGTGCCAGCACCGTCGGGGTGGGGGGCGCAGATACGCAGTATTTT.

V and J are TRBV28 and TRBJ1-2, with D maybe TRBD1 (5 bases). The CDR3 runs 12 residues. The germline CDR1 and CDR2 sequences are MDHEN and SYDVKM. V shed 5 bases and J shed 7 bases, with 11 bases lying between them. Here the CDR3 DNA reads TGTGCCAGCAGTCTACAGGATGGTGGCTACACCTTC. Amino acids: CASSLQDGGYTF.

This clone occurred a few times. The chain links TRBV7-3 to TRBJ1-1; D might be TRBD1 (5 bases). V was shortened by 1 base and J by 8 bases, with 11 bases between the two germline ends. The V gene's germline CDR1 is SGHTA and CDR2 FQGTGA. The CDR3 loop spans 13 amino acids. CDR3 amino acids: CASSLSRQSEAFF. The CDR3 DNA reads TGTGCCAGCAGCTTAAGCCGACAGAGCGAAGCTTTCTTT.

This chain uses TRBV29-1 with TRBJ2-2; D might be TRBD2 (5 bases). The ends were cut back, 6 bases at V and 4 bases at J, with 15 bases in the middle. CDR1 is SQVTM, CDR2 ANQGSEA, per germline. This CDR3 spans 14 amino acids. CDR3 DNA sequence: TGCAGCGTGGCGGGCGGCAGAACCACCGGGGAGCTGTTTTTT. Residues: CSVAGGRTTGELFF.

This chain links TRBV11-3 with TRBJ2-2, with D uncertain. This CDR3 has 13 residues. Trimming took 2 bases from V and 6 from J, leaving 7 bases between them. Per the germline V gene, CDR1 is SGHNT and CDR2 is YENEEA. CDR3: CASSLFPAGELFF. For the CDR3, the DNA is TGTGCCAGCAGCTTATTCCCAGCCGGGGAGCTGTTTTTT.

The genes are TRBV6-6 and TRBJ2-7, with 7 bases matching TRBD1. The V gene end was trimmed by 11 bases and the J gene end by 2 bases; junction bases not matched to a gene: 3. CDR1 and CDR2 from the germline V gene are MNHNY and SVGAGI (reference sequence). The CDR3 consists of 11 residues. The CDR3: CASGTAYEQYF. The CDR3 region has the DNA TGTGCCTCCGGGACAGCCTACGAGCAGTACTTC.

The V and J genes are TRBV11-2 and TRBJ1-2; D is undetermined. The CDR3 covers 13 residues. V shed 1 base and J shed 5 bases, with 8 bases lying between them. Germline V CDR1 and CDR2: SGHAT, FQNNGV. As DNA, the CDR3 is TGTGCCAGCAGCTTAGTATCTGATTATGGCTACACCTTC. It yields the protein CASSLVSDYGYTF.

This chain connects TRBV7-2 to TRBJ1-1; the D is unclear. V lost 5 bases to trimming and J lost 2 bases, with 12 bases between them. CDR3 length: 14 residues. Looked up from germline, CDR1 is SGHTA and CDR2 is FQGNSA. CDR3 amino acids: CASSPSGVNTEAFF. CDR3 in DNA: TGTGCCAGCAGCCCTAGCGGGGTAAACACTGAAGCTTTCTTT.

V and J are TRBV14 and TRBJ1-3; no definite D call. This CDR3 comprises 18 residues. Germline V gene lookup returns CDR1 SGHDN and CDR2 FVKESK. The germline V and J ends were trimmed by 2 bases and 0 bases, with 17 bases remaining between them. The CDR3 DNA reads TGTGCCAGCAGCCAACGGAGTCAGGCCTTTGGCTCTGGAAACACCATATATTTT. It translates to CASSQRSQAFGSGNTIYF. Together with reference TRBV14 and TRBJ1-3, the CDR3 gives the full variable domain: EAGVTQFPSHSVIEKGQTVTLRCDPISGHDNLYWYRRVMGKEIKFLLHFVKESKQDESGMPNNRFLAERTGGTYSTLKVQPAELEDSGVYFCASSQRSQAFGSGNTIYFGEGSWLTVV.